The present entry profiles one T cell receptor (beta chain) with its context. Its antigen is not identified. This entry is derived from a study of monozygotic twins with inflammatory bowel disease. General study findings and limits: Twins with IBD had fewer clonotypes in common with others than healthy twins, particularly during disease activity. Whether twins were concordant or discordant made no difference to repertoire similarity, possibly from limited power.

This CDR3 is built from 15 residues. Germline CDR1 is PRHDT and CDR2 is FYEKMQ (reference sequence). The TCR libraries each used total RNA (roughly 3,500 ng per library). Each of TCRalpha and TCRbeta cDNA went through two nested PCRs, lasting about 16 and 10 cycles. TCRdb reprocessed the 5' RACE reads, with one entry per CDR3 protein and no DNA. Its clone listing holds 400,000 or so distinct CDR3 sequences. V and J are TRBV13 and TRBJ1-1. The receptor was isolated from a human donor with ulcerative colitis or Crohn's disease, or a healthy co-twin of an affected twin (not recorded which). Sequencing was performed on blood. CDR3 sequence reads: CASSGGFLGGTEAFF.